This TCR beta chain is from a study of T cell changes during pregnancy in multiple sclerosis. TCRdb's copy holds only in-frame clones and misses some; the assay was immunoSEQ multiplex PCR. Seen here are about 38,000 clones, more than 75% observed once, and the top ten hold 6% to 7.5%. V shed 4 bases and J shed 0 bases, with 7 bases lying between them. This CDR3 contains 13 residues. Per the germline V gene, CDR1 is LNHDA and CDR2 is SQIVND (reference sequence). This sequence was found in a female donor with multiple sclerosis, enrolled in a pregnancy study. The chain employs TRBV19 and TRBJ2-7, with a tentative D call TRBD1 (5 bases). The sample was CD8+ T cells from peripheral blood mononuclear cells, taken in the third trimester of pregnancy. The CDR3 nucleotides read TGTGCCAGTAGTACGACAGTCTCCTACGAGCAGTACTTC. Translated: CASSTTVSYEQYF. The full variable domain, with the rest looked up from reference TRBV19 and TRBJ2-7, is DGGITQSPKYLFRKEGQNVTLSCEQNLNHDAMYWYRQDPGQGLRLIYYSQIVNDFQKGDIAEGYSVSREKKESFPLTVTSAQKNPTAFYLCASSTTVSYEQYFGPGTRLTVT.